The 22 T cell receptor beta chains below were found in one sample sequenced in a study of early stage breast cancer tumors. TCRdb's copy holds only in-frame clones and misses some; the assay was immunoSEQ multiplex PCR. The sample has 40,000 to 60,000 clones; 83% are singletons. Sequencing was performed on blood. These receptors all come from a person aged 45-60 years with breast cancer.

The chain has TRBV7-6 and TRBJ2-1, with 14 positions matching TRBD2. Losses at the gene ends were 4 bases for V and 7 bases for J; bases not matched to a gene: 3. This CDR3 region has 15 residues. CDR1 SGHVS and CDR2 FNYEAQ come from the germline V gene. The CDR3 sequence is CASSWTSGGRNEQFF. In DNA, the CDR3 is TGTGCCAGCAGCTGGACTAGCGGGGGGCGTAATGAGCAGTTCTTC. Filled out from reference TRBV7-6 and TRBJ2-1, the complete variable domain reads GAGVSQSPRYKVTKRGQDVALRCDPISGHVSLYWYRQALGQGPEFLTYFNYEAQQDKSGLPNDRFSAERPEGSISTLTIQRTEQRDSAMYRCASSWTSGGRNEQFFGPGTRLTVL.

The gene calls are TRBV5-8 and TRBJ1-1, with D unresolved. This CDR3 contains 14 residues. Per germline, CDR1 SGHTS and CDR2 YDEGEE. Deletions cut 4 bases from V and 1 base from J, with 11 bases between. The CDR3 sequence: CASSPPTANTEAFF. CDR3 DNA: TGTGCCAGCAGCCCCCCGACGGCGAACACTGAAGCTTTCTTT.

The chain couples TRBV7-6 to TRBJ2-7; 8 nucleotides match TRBD1. Per the germline V gene, CDR1 is SGHVS and CDR2 is FNYEAQ. The V and J ends lost 3 bases and 3 bases, in that order; junction bases with no gene match: 7. This CDR3 comprises 15 residues. DNA for the CDR3: TGTGCCAGCAGCTTGGGCAGGGGGCGCGGCTACGAGCAGTACTTC. Translating it yields CASSLGRGRGYEQYF.

In this sample, this clone turned up once. The chain uses TRBV9 and TRBJ1-3, with D possibly being TRBD1 (5 bases). The CDR3 loop spans 16 amino acids. Trimming left V 0 bases short and J 5 bases short, with 15 bases between. The germline V gene has CDR1 SGDLS and CDR2 YYNGEE. CDR3 bases: TGTGCCAGCAGCGTAGATCGGGCAGGGAGTCGAAACACCATATATTTT. This sequence encodes CASSVDRAGSRNTIYF.

CDR3 DNA: TGCGCCAGCAGATTACAGGGGTCTGGTAATTCACCCCTCCACTTT. Translating gives CASRLQGSGNSPLHF. This chain uses TRBV5-1 with TRBJ1-6, with 7 bases aligning to TRBD1. CDR3 length equals 15 residues. The J segment lost 6 bases and the V segment lost 5 bases, leaving 8 bases of the junction unmatched. The V gene's germline CDR1 is SGHRS and CDR2 YFSETQ.

The J gene is TRBJ2-7, the V gene TRBV5-6, with D possibly being TRBD1 (5 bases). The CDR3 is 14 residues long. The germline V and J ends were trimmed by 4 bases and 2 bases, with 13 bases remaining between them. Germline V gene lookup returns CDR1 SGHDT and CDR2 YYEEEE. CDR3 in amino acids: CASSPLTGTYEQYF. CDR3 in DNA: TGTGCCAGCAGCCCTTTAACAGGTACCTACGAGCAGTACTTC.

The rearrangement links TRBV19 to TRBJ2-5; 7 bases map to TRBD1. The germline V gene has CDR1 LNHDA and CDR2 SQIVND (reference sequence). The CDR3 length is 14 residues. With V trimmed by 5 bases and J by 1 base, 4 bases remained unmatched. Here the CDR3 reads CASSPRDSQETQYF. The CDR3 nucleotides are TGTGCCAGTAGTCCTCGGGACAGCCAAGAGACCCAGTACTTC.

The J gene is TRBJ2-3, the V gene TRBV18; 14 nucleotides agree with TRBD2. Germline V CDR1 and CDR2: KGHSH, LQKENI. J was trimmed by 2 bases and V by 2 bases; bases with no gene match: 6. This CDR3 contains 18 residues. The DNA for the CDR3 is TGTGCCAGCTCACCAACGGGACTAGCGGGAGCGCTCACAGATACGCAGTATTTT. Translated, it gives CASSPTGLAGALTDTQYF.

The table lists this clone with a few counts. A junction end diverges from the germline sequence, so it may reflect a read error. J is TRBJ1-1 and V is TRBV10-2, with D possibly being TRBD1 (5 bases). The CDR3 totals 13 residues. CDR1 and CDR2 (germline): WSHSY, SAAADI. The DNA of the CDR3 is TGCGCCAGCAGTGAGAACCCCTGGGGGGAGTTGCTCTTT. Translation: CASSENPWGELLF.

V usage is TRBV5-1 and J usage is TRBJ2-2, with no clear D. The CDR3 consists of 15 residues. Germline CDR1 SGHRS, CDR2 YFSETQ. V dropped 0 bases and J dropped 7 bases, with 13 bases sitting between them. CDR3 loop: CASSLALLRVGELFF. CDR3 DNA sequence: TGCGCCAGCAGCTTGGCCCTATTACGCGTCGGGGAGCTGTTTTTT. The full variable domain, with the rest looked up from reference TRBV5-1 and TRBJ2-2, is KAGVTQTPRYLIKTRGQQVTLSCSPISGHRSVSWYQQTPGQGLQFLFEYFSETQRNKGNFPGRFSGRQFSNSRSEMNVSTLELGDSALYLCASSLALLRVGELFFGEGSRLTVL.

This chain joins TRBV10-3 and TRBJ2-6; D call uncertain. CDR3 length equals 14 residues. V was cut by 3 bases and J by 0 bases, with 3 bases left in between. Germline V gives CDR1 ENHRY, CDR2 SYGVKD. CDR3 sequence reads: CAISDGSGANVLTF. The CDR3 bases are TGTGCCATCAGTGATGGCTCTGGGGCCAACGTCCTGACTTTC.

The chain recombines TRBV6-5 with TRBJ1-2; no clear D. V gave up 6 bases and J gave up 8 bases, with 13 bases separating them. Germline values: CDR1 MNHEY, CDR2 SVGAGI. This CDR3 has 12 amino acids. The CDR3: CASRQPYFGYTF. The CDR3, as DNA: TGTGCCAGCAGACAGCCCTATTTCGGCTACACCTTC.

This clone is labeled medium-sized. The J gene is TRBJ2-7, the V gene TRBV7-9, with 8 bases matching TRBD1. J lost 4 bases, V lost 7 bases, and 12 bases had no gene match. The germline V gene encodes CDR1 SEHNR and CDR2 FQNEAQ (reference sequence). CDR3 length: 15 amino acids. Written as DNA, the CDR3 is TGTGCCAGCACCCCGGAGGCAGGGGGCGCTTACGAGCAGTACTTC. This encodes CASTPEAGGAYEQYF.

This clone was seen a single time. This chain joins TRBV7-9 and TRBJ2-7, with 10 bases fitting TRBD2. Germline V gene sequence: CDR1 SEHNR, CDR2 FQNEAQ (reference sequence). The CDR3 loop spans 14 amino acids. V gave up 4 bases and J gave up 5 bases; unmatched junction bases: 5. CDR3 bases: TGTGCCAGCAGCTCGGGACTAGCGTTACACGAGCAGTACTTC. This translates into CASSSGLALHEQYF.

V and J are TRBV5-1 and TRBJ2-5; no definite D call. The CDR3 has 13 residues. Germline assignment: CDR1 SGHRS and CDR2 YFSETQ. Trimming removed 5 bases at V and 0 bases at J, with 8 bases between. The CDR3 region has the DNA TGCGCCAGCAGTCCCGGATACCAAGAGACCCAGTACTTC. Its protein product is CASSPGYQETQYF.

The chain joins TRBV5-6 to TRBJ2-3, with a weak D call TRBD2 (6 bases). Germline V gene data show CDR1 as SGHDT and CDR2 as YYEEEE. V shed 0 bases and J shed 2 bases, with 10 bases lying between them. The CDR3 is 15 residues long. CDR3 residues: CASSLGLAITDTQYF. CDR3 sequence (DNA): TGTGCCAGCAGCTTGGGCCTAGCGATCACAGATACGCAGTATTTT.

V usage is TRBV15 and J usage is TRBJ2-3; D possibly corresponds to TRBD1 (5 bases). The CDR3 contains 17 residues. Germline values: CDR1 LNHNV, CDR2 YYDKDF (reference sequence). V gave up 2 bases and J gave up 5 bases, with 20 bases separating them. CDR3 nucleotides: TGTGCCACCAGCAGACACGAACAGGCCCCGAAGCGAGATACGCAGTATTTT. Its protein is CATSRHEQAPKRDTQYF. Variable domain in full (rest from reference TRBV15 and TRBJ2-3): DAMVIQNPRYQVTQFGKPVTLSCSQTLNHNVMYWYQQKSSQAPKLLFHYYDKDFNNEADTPDNFQSRRPNTSFCFLDIRSPGLGDTAMYLCATSRHEQAPKRDTQYFGPGTRLTVL.

V gene TRBV5-1 combines with J gene TRBJ1-4; D gene uncertain. CDR3 length: 15 amino acids. CDR1 SGHRS and CDR2 YFSETQ come from the germline V gene. V shed 3 bases and J shed 7 bases, with 16 bases lying between them. CDR3 DNA sequence: TGCGCCAGCAGCTCCGGAGGGCTCCAGCGTGAAAAACTGTTTTTT. It encodes CASSSGGLQREKLFF.

This clone appeared a few times. The V gene is TRBV7-2, the J gene TRBJ2-1; TRBD2 matches 12 bases. V shed 5 bases, J shed 9 bases, and the junction held 8 bases outside the gene matches. The CDR3 consists of 15 residues. Germline V gene lookup returns CDR1 SGHTA and CDR2 FQGNSA. CDR3 residues: CASSPTSGSGGEQFF. CDR3 DNA: TGTGCCAGCAGCCCGACTAGCGGGAGCGGGGGTGAGCAGTTCTTC. The complete variable domain, with remaining parts taken from reference TRBV7-2 and TRBJ2-1, reads GAGVSQSPSNKVTEKGKDVELRCDPISGHTALYWYRQSLGQGLEFLIYFQGNSAPDKSGLPSDRFSAERTGGSVSTLTIQRTQQEDSAVYLCASSPTSGSGGEQFFGPGTRLTVL.

V and J are TRBV11-2 and TRBJ1-3; D unclear. CDR1 and CDR2 (germline): SGHAT, FQNNGV. Trimming shortened V by 0 bases and J by 0 bases, and 6 bases separated the two germline ends. The length of the CDR3 is 15 residues. CDR3 sequence reads: CASSLEPGSGNTIYF. CDR3 nucleotides: TGTGCCAGCAGCTTAGAGCCAGGCTCTGGAAACACCATATATTTT.

The gene calls are TRBV7-9 and TRBJ2-7; 7 bases line up with TRBD2. Trimming removed 8 bases from V and 3 bases from J; junction bases left unmatched: 10. CDR1 is SEHNR and CDR2 is FQNEAQ in the germline V gene (reference sequence). The CDR3 is made up of 14 amino acids. As DNA, the CDR3 is TGTGCCAGCCTTGGGGAGCGGGATATCTACGAGCAGTACTTC. Translated: CASLGERDIYEQYF.

V gene TRBV6-6 combines with J gene TRBJ1-1; D possibly corresponds to TRBD1 (6 bases). Germline CDR1 is MNHNY and CDR2 is SVGAGI (reference sequence). The CDR3 is made up of 15 amino acids. V gave up 5 bases and J gave up 0 bases, with 13 bases separating them. The CDR3 region has the DNA TGTGCCAGCAGTCGGGAGGACAGCCTGAACACTGAAGCTTTCTTT. This gives the protein CASSREDSLNTEAFF.